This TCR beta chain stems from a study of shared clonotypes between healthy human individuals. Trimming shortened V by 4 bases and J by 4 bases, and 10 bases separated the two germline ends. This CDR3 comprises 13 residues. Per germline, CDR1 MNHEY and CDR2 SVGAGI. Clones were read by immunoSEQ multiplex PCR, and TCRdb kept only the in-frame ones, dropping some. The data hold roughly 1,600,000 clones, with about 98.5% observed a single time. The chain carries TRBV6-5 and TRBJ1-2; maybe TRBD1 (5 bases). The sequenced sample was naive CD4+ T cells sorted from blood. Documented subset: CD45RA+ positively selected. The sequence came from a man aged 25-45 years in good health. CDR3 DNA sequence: TGTGCCAGCAGTTTGGGGGGAGGCTATGGCTACACCTTC. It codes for CASSLGGGYGYTF.